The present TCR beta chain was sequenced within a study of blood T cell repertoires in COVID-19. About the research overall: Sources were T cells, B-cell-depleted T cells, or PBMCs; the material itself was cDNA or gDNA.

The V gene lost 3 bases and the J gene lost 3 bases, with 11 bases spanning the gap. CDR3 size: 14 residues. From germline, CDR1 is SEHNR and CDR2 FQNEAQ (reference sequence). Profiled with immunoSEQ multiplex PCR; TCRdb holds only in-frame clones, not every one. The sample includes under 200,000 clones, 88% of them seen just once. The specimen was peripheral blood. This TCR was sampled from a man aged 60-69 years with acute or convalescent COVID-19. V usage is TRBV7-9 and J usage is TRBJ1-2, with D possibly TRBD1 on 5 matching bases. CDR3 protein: CASSFRGVDYGYTF. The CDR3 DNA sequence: TGTGCCAGCAGCTTCCGGGGGGTGGACTATGGCTACACCTTC.